These 5 T cell receptor beta chains share one sample of origin, sequenced in a study of shared clonotypes between healthy human individuals. Clones were read by immunoSEQ multiplex PCR, and TCRdb kept only the in-frame ones, dropping some. The repertoire includes more than 1,200,000 clones, 98% of them detected once, and under 0.45% sits in the top ten. Material for sequencing was naive CD4+ T cells sorted from blood. Subset indicated: CD45RA+ positively selected. Receptors were obtained from a man aged 25-45 years in good health.

The rearrangement uses TRBV4-1 and TRBJ2-1; 8 positions agree with TRBD2. The CDR3 covers 15 residues. Germline V gene data show CDR1 as MGHRA and CDR2 as YSYEKL. With V trimmed by 3 bases and J by 4 bases, 5 bases remained unmatched. Written as DNA, the CDR3 is TGCGCCAGCAGCCAGATACTAGCGGCTTACAATGAGCAGTTCTTC. Translating it yields CASSQILAAYNEQFF.

The genes are TRBV27 and TRBJ2-5, with no clear D. In germline, CDR1 is MNHEY, CDR2 SMNVEV (reference sequence). With 5 bases removed from V and 4 bases from J, the gap between germline ends came to 14 bases. The CDR3 consists of 14 residues. The CDR3, as DNA: TGTGCCAGCAGTCCCCTGGAGCTAGTAGAGACCCAGTACTTC. It yields the protein CASSPLELVETQYF.

The genes are TRBV11-2 and TRBJ2-1; 7 bases are a match to TRBD2. This CDR3 is 16 amino acids long. The V gene's germline CDR1 is SGHAT and CDR2 FQNNGV. V dropped 2 bases and J dropped 2; count of bases not matched to a gene: 6. The CDR3 nucleotides are TGTGCCAGCAGCTTACTCAGCGGGATAGCCTACAATGAGCAGTTCTTC. Amino acids: CASSLLSGIAYNEQFF. The full variable domain, in which reference TRBV11-2 and TRBJ2-1 provide the parts outside the CDR3, is EAGVAQSPRYKIIEKRQSVAFWCNPISGHATLYWYQQILGQGPKLLIQFQNNGVVDDSQLPKDRFSAERLKGVDSTLKIQPAKLEDSAVYLCASSLLSGIAYNEQFFGPGTRLTVL.

DNA for the CDR3: TGTGCCACCAGCAGCAGGGTGGGTAAGTCCTACAATGAGCAGTTCTTC. This gives the protein CATSSRVGKSYNEQFF. The chain joins TRBV15 to TRBJ2-1, with TRBD1 as a possible D gene (5 bases). This CDR3 contains 16 residues. V was cut by 3 bases and J by 1 base, with 13 bases left in between. Germline CDR1 and CDR2: LNHNV and YYDKDF (reference sequence).

The V gene is TRBV4-1, the J gene TRBJ1-2; the D gene is possibly TRBD1 (5 bases). Germline V gene sequence: CDR1 MGHRA, CDR2 YSYEKL. Trimming took 1 base from V and 4 from J, leaving 13 bases between them. The CDR3 contains 15 residues. As DNA, the CDR3 is TGCGCCAGCAGCCAAGTGGTCGGGGCAGGCTATGGCTACACCTTC. Its protein product is CASSQVVGAGYGYTF.